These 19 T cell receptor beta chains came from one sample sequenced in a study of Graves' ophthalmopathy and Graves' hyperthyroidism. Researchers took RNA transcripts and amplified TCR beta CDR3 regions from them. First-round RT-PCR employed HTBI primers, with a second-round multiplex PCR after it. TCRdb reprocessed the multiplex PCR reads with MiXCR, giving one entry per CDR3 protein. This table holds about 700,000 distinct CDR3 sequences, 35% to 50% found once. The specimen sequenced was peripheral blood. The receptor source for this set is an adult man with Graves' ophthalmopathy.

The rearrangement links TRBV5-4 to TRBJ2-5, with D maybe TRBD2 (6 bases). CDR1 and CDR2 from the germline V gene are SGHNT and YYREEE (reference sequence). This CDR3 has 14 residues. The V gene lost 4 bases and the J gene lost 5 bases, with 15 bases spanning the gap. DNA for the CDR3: TGTGCCAGCAGCGATCAGTCGGGGGAGGAGACCCAGTACTTC. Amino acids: CASSDQSGEETQYF.

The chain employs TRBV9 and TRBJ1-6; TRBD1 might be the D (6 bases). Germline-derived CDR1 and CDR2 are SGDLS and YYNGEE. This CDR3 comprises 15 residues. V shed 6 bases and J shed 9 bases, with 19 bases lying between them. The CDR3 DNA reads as TGTGCCAGCACTCCCACCGGGACATATGGTTCACCCCTCCACTTT. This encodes CASTPTGTYGSPLHF.

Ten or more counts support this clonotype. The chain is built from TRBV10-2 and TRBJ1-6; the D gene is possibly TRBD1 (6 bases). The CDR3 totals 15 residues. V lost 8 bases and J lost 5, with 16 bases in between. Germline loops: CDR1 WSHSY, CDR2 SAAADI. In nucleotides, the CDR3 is TGCGCCAGCGGGAACAGGACAGCAAATAATTCACCCCTCCACTTT. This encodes CASGNRTANNSPLHF.

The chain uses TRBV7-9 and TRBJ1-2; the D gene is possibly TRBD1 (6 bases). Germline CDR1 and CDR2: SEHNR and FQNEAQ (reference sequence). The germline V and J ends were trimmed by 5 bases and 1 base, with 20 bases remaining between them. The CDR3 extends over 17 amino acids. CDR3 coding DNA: TGTGCCAGCAGCACGAAACAGGGAGGGGACTTTAACTATGGCTACACCTTC. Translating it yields CASSTKQGGDFNYGYTF.

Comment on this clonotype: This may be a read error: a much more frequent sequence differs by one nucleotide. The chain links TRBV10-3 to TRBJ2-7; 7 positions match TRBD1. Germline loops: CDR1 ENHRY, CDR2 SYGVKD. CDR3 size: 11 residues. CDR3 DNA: TGTGCCAGCAGTGAGTCGGGACAGAGAGACTTC. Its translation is CASSESGQRDF.

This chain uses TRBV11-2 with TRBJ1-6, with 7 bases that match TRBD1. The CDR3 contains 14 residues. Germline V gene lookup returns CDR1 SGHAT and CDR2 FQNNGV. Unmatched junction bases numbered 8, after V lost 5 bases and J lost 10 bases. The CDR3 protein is CASSQLQGCSPLHF. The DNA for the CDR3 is TGTGCCAGCAGCCAGTTACAGGGGTGCTCACCCCTCCACTTT.

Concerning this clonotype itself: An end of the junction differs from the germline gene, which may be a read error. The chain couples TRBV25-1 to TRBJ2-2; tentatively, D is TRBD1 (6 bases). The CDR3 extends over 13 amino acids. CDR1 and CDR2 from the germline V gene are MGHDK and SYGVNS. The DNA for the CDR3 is TGTGCTAGTGGTAGACAGGTTCCCGGGGAGCCGTTTTTT. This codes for CASGRQVPGEPFF.

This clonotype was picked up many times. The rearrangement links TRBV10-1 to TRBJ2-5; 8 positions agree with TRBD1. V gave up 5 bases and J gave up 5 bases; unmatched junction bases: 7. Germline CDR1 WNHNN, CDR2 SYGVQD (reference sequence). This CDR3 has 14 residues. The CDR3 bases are TGCGCCAGCAGTTCGGGACAGGAAGGGGAGACCCAGTACTTC. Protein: CASSSGQEGETQYF.

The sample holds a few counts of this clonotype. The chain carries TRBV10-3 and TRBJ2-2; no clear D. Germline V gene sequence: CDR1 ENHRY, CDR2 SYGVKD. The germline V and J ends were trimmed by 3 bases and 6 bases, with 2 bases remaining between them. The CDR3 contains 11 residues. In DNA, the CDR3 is TGTGCCATCAGTGACTCCGGGGAGCTGTTTTTT. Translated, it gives CAISDSGELFF.

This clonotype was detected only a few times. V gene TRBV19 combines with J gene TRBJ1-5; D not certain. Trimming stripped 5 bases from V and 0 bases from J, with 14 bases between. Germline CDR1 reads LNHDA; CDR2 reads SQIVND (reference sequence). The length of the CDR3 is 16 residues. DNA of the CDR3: TGTGCCAGTAGTTCCCAGACTGTTGTTAGCAATCAGCCCCAGCATTTT. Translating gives CASSSQTVVSNQPQHF.

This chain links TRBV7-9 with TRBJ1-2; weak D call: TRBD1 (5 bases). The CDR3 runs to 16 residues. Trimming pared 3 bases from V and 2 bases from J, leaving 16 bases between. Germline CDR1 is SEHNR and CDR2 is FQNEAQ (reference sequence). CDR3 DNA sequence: TGTGCCAGCAGCTTGCGTTTAGGCAGGGAGAACTATGGCTACACCTTC. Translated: CASSLRLGRENYGYTF.

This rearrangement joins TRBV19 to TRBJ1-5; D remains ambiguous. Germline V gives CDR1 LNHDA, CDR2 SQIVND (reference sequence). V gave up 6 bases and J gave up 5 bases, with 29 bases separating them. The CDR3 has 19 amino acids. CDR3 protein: CASSPGRVRAHRGYQPQHF. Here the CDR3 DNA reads TGTGCCAGTAGCCCGGGGAGGGTGCGAGCGCACCGGGGTTATCAGCCCCAGCATTTT.

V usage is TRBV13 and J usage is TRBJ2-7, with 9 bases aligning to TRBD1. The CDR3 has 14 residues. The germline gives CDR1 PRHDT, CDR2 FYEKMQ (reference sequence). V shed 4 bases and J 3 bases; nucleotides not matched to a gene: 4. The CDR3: CASSSGQGNYEQYF. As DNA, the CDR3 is TGTGCCAGCAGCTCGGGACAGGGCAACTACGAGCAGTACTTC. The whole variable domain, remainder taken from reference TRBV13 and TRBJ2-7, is AAGVIQSPRHLIKEKRETATLKCYPIPRHDTVYWYQQGPGQDPQFLISFYEKMQSDKGSIPDRFSAQQFSDYHSELNMSSLELGDSALYFCASSSGQGNYEQYFGPGTRLTVT.

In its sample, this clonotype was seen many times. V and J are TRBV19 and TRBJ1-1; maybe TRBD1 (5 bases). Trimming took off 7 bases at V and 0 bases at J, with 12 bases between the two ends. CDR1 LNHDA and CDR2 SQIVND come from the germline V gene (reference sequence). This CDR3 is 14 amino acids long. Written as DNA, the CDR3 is TGTGCCAGTACCCTGGGACCCATGAACACTGAAGCTTTCTTT. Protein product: CASTLGPMNTEAFF.

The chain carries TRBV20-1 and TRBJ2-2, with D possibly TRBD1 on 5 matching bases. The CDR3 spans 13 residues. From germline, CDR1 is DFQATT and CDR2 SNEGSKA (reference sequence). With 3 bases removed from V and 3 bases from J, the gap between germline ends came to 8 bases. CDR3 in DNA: TGCAGTGCTAGGGGCAGGGACACCGGGGAGCTGTTTTTT. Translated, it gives CSARGRDTGELFF.

CDR3 region: CASSYGQGASGSGNTIYF. The DNA for the CDR3 is TGTGCCAGCAGTTACGGCCAGGGGGCGAGTGGCTCTGGAAACACCATATATTTT. V is TRBV7-8 and J is TRBJ1-3; 8 bases are a match to TRBD1. V was pared by 6 bases and J by 0 bases, with 13 bases of the junction left unmatched. CDR3 size: 18 residues. Germline values: CDR1 SGHVS, CDR2 FQNEAQ. The whole variable domain, filled in from reference TRBV7-8 and TRBJ1-3, reads GAGVSQSPRYKVAKRGQDVALRCDPISGHVSLFWYQQALGQGPEFLTYFQNEAQLDKSGLPSDRFFAERPEGSVSTLKIQRTQQEDSAVYLCASSYGQGASGSGNTIYFGEGSWLTVV.

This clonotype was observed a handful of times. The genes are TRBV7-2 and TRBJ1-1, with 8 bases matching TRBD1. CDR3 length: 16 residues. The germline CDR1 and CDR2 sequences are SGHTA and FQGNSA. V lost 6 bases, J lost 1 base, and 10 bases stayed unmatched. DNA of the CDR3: TGTGCCAGCAGACCCTTCCAGGGGGCCACGAACACTGAAGCTTTCTTT. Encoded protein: CASRPFQGATNTEAFF.

The CDR3 DNA reads as TGTGCCAGCAGCTTATGGGACATCAGCACAGATACGCAGTATTTT. Its protein product is CASSLWDISTDTQYF. The chain combines TRBV7-9 with TRBJ2-3, with D possibly matching TRBD1 (6 bases). The germline gives CDR1 SEHNR, CDR2 FQNEAQ (reference sequence). The CDR3 spans 15 residues. V was trimmed by 2 bases and J by 0 bases, leaving 9 bases between them.

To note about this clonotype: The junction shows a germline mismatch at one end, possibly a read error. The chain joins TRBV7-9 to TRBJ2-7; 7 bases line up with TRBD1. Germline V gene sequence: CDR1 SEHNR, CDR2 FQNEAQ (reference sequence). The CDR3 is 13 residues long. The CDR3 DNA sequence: TGCGCCAGCAGCCCCCTTCACAGGGGCGAGCAGTACTTC. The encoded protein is CASSPLHRGEQYF.